This TCR beta chain appears in the sequencing data of a study of cytomegalovirus exposure and HLA in healthy donors. Study results and limitations: Analysis was carried out at a later point, and it linked a missense DCLRE1C variant to TCR beta V- and J-gene trimming.

This clone appeared a few times. The antigen is unknown. Primers: 60 Vbeta forward and 13 Jbeta reverse. Here immunoSEQ multiplex PCR was the method, and the copy in TCRdb shows in-frame clones only, minus some. Counted here are roughly 170,000 clones, less than 90% occurring once; the ten biggest clones make up about 4.3%. The CDR3 contains 14 residues. With V trimmed by 8 bases and J by 6 bases, 5 bases remained unmatched. The V gene's germline CDR1 is SGHTA and CDR2 FQGNSA. The V and J genes are TRBV7-2 and TRBJ2-1, with 12 bases aligning to TRBD2. Material: PBMCs. This sequence originates from a woman in her 50s in good health and CMV-seropositive. The CDR3 DNA reads as TGTGCCAGCGCCCTAGCGGGAGGGCGCAATGAGCAGTTCTTC. This gives the protein CASALAGGRNEQFF. Variable domain in full (rest from reference TRBV7-2 and TRBJ2-1): GAGVSQSPSNKVTEKGKDVELRCDPISGHTALYWYRQSLGQGLEFLIYFQGNSAPDKSGLPSDRFSAERTGGSVSTLTIQRTQQEDSAVYLCASALAGGRNEQFFGPGTRLTVL.